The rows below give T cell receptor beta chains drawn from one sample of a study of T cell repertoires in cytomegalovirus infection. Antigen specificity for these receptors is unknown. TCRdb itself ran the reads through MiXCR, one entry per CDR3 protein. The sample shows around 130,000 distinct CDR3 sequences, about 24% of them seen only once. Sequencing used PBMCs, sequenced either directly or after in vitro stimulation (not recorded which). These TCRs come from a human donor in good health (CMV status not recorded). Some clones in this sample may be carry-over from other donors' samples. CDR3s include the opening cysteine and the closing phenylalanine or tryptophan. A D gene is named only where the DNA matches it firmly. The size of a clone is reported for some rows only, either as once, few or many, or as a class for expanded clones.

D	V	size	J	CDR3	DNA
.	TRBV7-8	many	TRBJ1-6	CASSLLSATQNSPLHF	TGTGCCAGCAGCTTACTCAGCGCGACCCAAAATTCACCCCTCCACTTT
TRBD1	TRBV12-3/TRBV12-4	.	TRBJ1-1	CASRNRDSGYTEAFF	TGTGCCAGCAGAAACCGGGACAGCGGATACACTGAAGCTTTCTTT
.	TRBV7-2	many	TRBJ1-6	CASTSDVGNSPLHF	TGTGCCAGCACCTCGGACGTCGGGAATTCACCCCTCCACTTT
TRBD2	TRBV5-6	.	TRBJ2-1	CASSLTSGRAQYEQFF	TGTGCCAGCAGCTTGACTAGCGGGAGGGCCCAGTATGAGCAGTTCTTC
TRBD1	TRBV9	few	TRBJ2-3	CASSAQGAFRTDTQYF	TGTGCCAGCAGCGCACAGGGGGCTTTCCGTACAGATACGCAGTATTTT
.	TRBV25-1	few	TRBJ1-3	CASSGTLDRGNTIYF	TGTGCCAGCAGCGGTACCCTGGACAGAGGAAACACCATATATTTT
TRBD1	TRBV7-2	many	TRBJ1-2	CASRGSLGTGSGYTF	TGTGCCAGCAGGGGGAGCCTCGGGACAGGGTCTGGCTACACCTTC
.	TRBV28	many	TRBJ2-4	CASSRSKNIQYF	TGTGCCAGCAGCAGGTCCAAAAACATTCAGTACTTC
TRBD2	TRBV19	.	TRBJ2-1	CASSSPGLVFNEQFF	TGTGCCAGTAGTAGTCCGGGACTAGTCTTTAATGAGCAGTTCTTC
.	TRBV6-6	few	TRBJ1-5	CASSYWEDQPQHF	TGTGCCAGCAGTTACTGGGAGGATCAGCCCCAGCATTTT
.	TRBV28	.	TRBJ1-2	CASSLIPPDRPNYGYTF	TGTGCCAGCAGTTTAATCCCACCTGACAGACCTAACTATGGCTACACCTTC
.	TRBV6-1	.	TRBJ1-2	CASRVDLNYGYTF	TGTGCCAGCAGGGTAGACTTGAACTATGGCTACACCTTC
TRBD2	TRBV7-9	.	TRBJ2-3	CASSFRGLAPDTQYF	TGTGCCAGCAGCTTTAGAGGACTAGCCCCAGATACGCAGTATTTT
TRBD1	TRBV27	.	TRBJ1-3	CASRLDRSSGNTIYF	TGTGCCAGCAGGCTGGACAGGAGCTCTGGAAACACCATATATTTT
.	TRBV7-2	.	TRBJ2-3	CASSLDLSGRDTQYF	TGTGCCAGCAGCTTAGATTTGTCTGGTCGGGATACGCAGTATTTT
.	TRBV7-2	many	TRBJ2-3	CASSLRVDLASDTQYF	TGTGCCAGCAGCCTACGGGTGGATCTAGCCTCAGATACGCAGTATTTT
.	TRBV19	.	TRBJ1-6	CASNQGDRHNSPLHF	TGTGCCAGTAATCAAGGGGATCGGCATAATTCACCCCTCCACTTT
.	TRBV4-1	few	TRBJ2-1	CASSLMTGPNEQFF	TGCGCCAGCAGCCTAATGACAGGACCTAATGAGCAGTTCTTC
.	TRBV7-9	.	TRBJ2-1	CASSGPTVTTYNEQFF	TGTGCCAGCAGCGGCCCGACCGTCACAACCTACAATGAGCAGTTCTTC
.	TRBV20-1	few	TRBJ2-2	CSARVDSGLGELFF	TGCAGTGCTAGAGTGGACTCAGGCCTCGGGGAGCTGTTTTTT
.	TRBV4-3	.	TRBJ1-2	CASSQGSVTPVEGYTF	TGCGCCAGCAGCCAAGGATCGGTCACACCGGTTGAGGGCTACACCTTC
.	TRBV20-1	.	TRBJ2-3	CSATPGASTDTQYF	TGCAGTGCTACCCCGGGGGCTAGCACAGATACGCAGTATTTT
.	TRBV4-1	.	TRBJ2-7	CASSARTVPEQYF	TGCGCCAGCAGCGCCCGGACAGTGCCCGAGCAGTACTTC
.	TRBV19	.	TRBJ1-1	CASGRVLYTEAFF	TGTGCCAGTGGACGGGTCCTATACACTGAAGCTTTCTTT
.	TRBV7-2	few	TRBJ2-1	CASSADLGQFF	TGTGCCAGCAGCGCCGACCTGGGGCAGTTCTTC
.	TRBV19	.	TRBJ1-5	CASTMGLHQPQHF	TGTGCCAGTACAATGGGCCTCCATCAGCCCCAGCATTTT
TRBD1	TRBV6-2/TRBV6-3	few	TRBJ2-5	CASSPIRDRGRETQYF	TGTGCCAGCAGTCCGATTCGGGACAGGGGGCGAGAGACCCAGTACTTC
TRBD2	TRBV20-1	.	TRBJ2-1	CSARARRSLSGRRTYNEQFF	TGCAGTGCTAGAGCCCGAAGGAGTTTGAGCGGGAGGAGGACCTACAATGAGCAGTTCTTC
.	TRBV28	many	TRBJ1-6	CASLGADNSPLHF	TGTGCCAGTTTGGGGGCGGATAATTCACCCCTCCACTTT
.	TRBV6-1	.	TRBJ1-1	CASRDLQNTEAFF	TGTGCCAGCAGGGATCTCCAGAACACTGAAGCTTTCTTT
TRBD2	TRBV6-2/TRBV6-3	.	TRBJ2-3	CASSYPFGTSGRTDTQYF	TGTGCCAGCAGTTACCCCTTCGGGACTAGCGGTCGCACAGATACGCAGTATTTT
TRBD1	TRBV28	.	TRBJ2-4	CASLGQGNIQYF	TGTGCCAGCCTTGGACAGGGGAACATTCAGTACTTC
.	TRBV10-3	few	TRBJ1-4	CAIRSGPNEKLFF	TGTGCCATCAGATCAGGACCAAATGAAAAACTGTTTTTT
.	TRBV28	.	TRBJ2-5	CASTEGQLETQYF	TGTGCCAGCACCGAAGGACAGTTAGAGACCCAGTACTTC
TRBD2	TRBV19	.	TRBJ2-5	CASSGAAGGEETQYF	TGTGCCAGTAGTGGCGCAGCGGGAGGAGAAGAGACCCAGTACTTC
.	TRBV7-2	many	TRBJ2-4	CASSPPGLGVDIQYF	TGTGCCAGCAGCCCTCCGGGACTGGGCGTTGACATTCAGTACTTC
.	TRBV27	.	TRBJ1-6	CASSSGGSPLHF	TGTGCCAGCAGCTCGGGAGGTTCACCCCTCCACTTT
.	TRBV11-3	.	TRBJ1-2	CASSFDQGRNYGYTF	TGTGCCAGCAGCTTTGATCAGGGGAGGAACTATGGCTACACCTTC
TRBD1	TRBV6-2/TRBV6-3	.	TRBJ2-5	CASTSTGWQETQYF	TGTGCCAGCACTTCGACAGGGTGGCAAGAGACCCAGTACTTC